Shown below are 8 T cell receptor beta chains from a single sample sequenced in a study of blood T cells in healthy people across ages. Using a J-beta primer mix together with a sample-barcoded 5' primer, a second PCR was run for about 6 to 11 cycles. MiXCR, applied by TCRdb to the 5' RACE reads, yields one record per CDR3 protein. The sample carries under 700,000 distinct CDR3 sequences, nearly 25% recorded once. This same sample was also part of a study on T cells of mothers and their children.

Material for sequencing was blood. The receptors come from a boy aged 5 to 17 in good health.

This clonotype occurred a few times. This chain uses TRBV29-1 with TRBJ2-6; D may correspond to TRBD1 or TRBD2 (5 bases each). The V and J ends lost 6 bases and 4 bases respectively, with 10 bases between them. The CDR3 is made up of 13 amino acids. Germline V gives CDR1 SQVTM, CDR2 ANQGSEA. CDR3 region: CSVAGTGANVLTF. The CDR3 bases are TGCAGCGTCGCAGGGACCGGGGCCAACGTCCTGACTTTC.

The chain has TRBV5-1 and TRBJ1-1; the D is unclear. CDR1 is SGHRS, CDR2 YFSETQ, per germline. V lost 4 bases and J 4 bases, leaving 14 bases between the germline ends. The CDR3 is made up of 14 amino acids. As DNA, the CDR3 is TGCGCCAGCAGCGCTGCTGGGGAAATCACTGAAGCTTTCTTT. Translating gives CASSAAGEITEAFF.

This clonotype was recorded a few times. The chain recombines TRBV11-1 with TRBJ2-3, with D perhaps matching TRBD2 (5 bases). Germline assignment: CDR1 SGHAT and CDR2 FQDESV (reference sequence). The ends were cut back, 5 bases at V and 0 bases at J, with 12 bases in the middle. CDR3 length: 15 residues. CDR3: CASSRSGPSTDTQYF. CDR3 nucleotides: TGTGCCAGCAGCCGGAGCGGCCCTAGCACAGATACGCAGTATTTT.

To note about this clonotype: One end of the junction fails to match germline, which may point to a read error. The chain joins TRBV28 to TRBJ2-1; D unclear. The J call may be in error: the DNA end matches TRBJ2-5 better. The CDR3 loop spans 15 amino acids. Per germline, CDR1 MDHEN and CDR2 SYDVKM. This CDR3 reads CASSYPDGPQGTQYF. The CDR3 DNA sequence: TGTGCCAGCAGCTACCCGGACGGACCCCAAGGGACCCAGTACTTC.

About this clonotype: One end of the junction is discordant with germline, which a read error may explain. The chain employs TRBV5-4 and TRBJ2-1; 8 nucleotides align to TRBD2. Germline-derived CDR1 and CDR2 are SGHNT and YYREEE (reference sequence). CDR3 length: 17 residues. The CDR3: CASSQSGGPNLYNEQFF. CDR3 nucleotides: TGCGCCAGCAGCCAGAGCGGGGGCCCCAATCTCTACAATGAGCAGTTCTTC.

This clonotype was seen a few times. The CDR3 DNA is TGTGCCATCAGTGAGTCGGATTGGGACAGGGGGCGCATTCAGTACTTC. Its translation: CAISESDWDRGRIQYF. The chain has TRBV10-3 and TRBJ2-4; 12 bases line up with TRBD1. Germline V gene data show CDR1 as ENHRY and CDR2 as SYGVKD. Losses at the gene ends were 0 bases for V and 9 bases for J; bases not matched to a gene: 6. The CDR3 loop spans 16 amino acids.

The CDR3 DNA reads as TGTGCCAGCAGCTCCAGGGTGGCTAATGAAAAACTGTTTTTT. This sequence encodes CASSSRVANEKLFF. V gene TRBV7-2 combines with J gene TRBJ1-4, with TRBD1 as a possible D gene (5 bases). Trimming left V 4 bases short and J 3 bases short, with 9 bases between. The CDR3 loop spans 14 amino acids. Germline CDR1 reads SGHTA; CDR2 reads FQGNSA. Combining the CDR3 with reference TRBV7-2 and TRBJ1-4 gives the whole variable domain GAGVSQSPSNKVTEKGKDVELRCDPISGHTALYWYRQSLGQGLEFLIYFQGNSAPDKSGLPSDRFSAERTGGSVSTLTIQRTQQEDSAVYLCASSSRVANEKLFFGSGTQLSVL.

This sequence joins TRBV27 and TRBJ2-2, with TRBD2 as a possible D gene (5 bases). There are 11 residues in the CDR3. V lost 6 bases to trimming and J lost 8 bases, with 7 bases between them. CDR1 is MNHEY and CDR2 is SMNVEV in the germline V gene (reference sequence). The CDR3 loop reads CASSGDGELFF. CDR3 DNA sequence: TGTGCCAGCAGCGGGGATGGGGAGCTGTTTTTT.